Below are 28 T cell receptor beta chains sequenced from a single sample in a study of cytomegalovirus exposure and HLA in healthy donors. Sequencing used immunoSEQ multiplex PCR; TCRdb keeps in-frame clones, though not all of them. The table shows some 76,000 clones, with 94% occurring only once. The source material was PBMCs. These receptors were collected from a woman aged 18-29 years in good health and CMV-seronegative.

The chain links TRBV6-1 to TRBJ2-3, with D possibly matching TRBD2 (5 bases). CDR1 and CDR2 from the germline V gene are MNHNS and SASEGT. This CDR3 has 15 residues. Trimming removed 7 bases from V and 3 bases from J, with 17 bases in between. The CDR3 region has the DNA TGTGCCAGCACGGAGAGGGATTATTTTACAGATACGCAGTATTTT. Translation: CASTERDYFTDTQYF.

The CDR3 protein is CSVEIETYEQYF. The DNA for the CDR3 is TGCAGCGTTGAAATAGAGACCTACGAGCAGTACTTC. This chain connects TRBV29-1 to TRBJ2-7, with no clear D. Trimming took off 2 bases at V and 2 bases at J, with 7 bases between the two ends. Germline V lookup: CDR1 SQVTM, CDR2 ANQGSEA. The CDR3 consists of 12 residues.

The genes are TRBV28 and TRBJ1-5, with 7 bases matching TRBD1. Germline V lookup: CDR1 MDHEN, CDR2 SYDVKM. CDR3 length: 14 amino acids. With 7 bases clipped from V and 2 bases from J, the junction kept 5 bases outside the gene matches. This chain's CDR3 is CASISGGRNQPQHF. The CDR3 nucleotides read TGTGCCAGCATTTCAGGGGGTCGCAATCAGCCCCAGCATTTT.

The chain carries TRBV12-5 and TRBJ1-4; possible D gene TRBD1, 6 bases. V lost 0 bases, J lost 6 bases, and 20 bases lay in between. Germline-derived CDR1 and CDR2 are LGHNT and FRNRAP. CDR3 length: 18 amino acids. CDR3 in DNA: TGTGCTAGTGGTTTGGTACAGGGCAGGGACACCTGGGATGAAAAACTGTTTTTT. It encodes CASGLVQGRDTWDEKLFF.

This clone was counted a single time. This specimen includes other DNA sequences encoding the same CDR3. This chain links TRBV6-1 with TRBJ2-7; 10 bases match TRBD1. Per germline, CDR1 MNHNS and CDR2 SASEGT. There are 14 residues in the CDR3. Losses at the gene ends were 1 base for V and 4 bases for J; bases not matched to a gene: 1. CDR3 sequence: CASSEGTGGYEQYF. CDR3 nucleotide sequence: TGTGCCAGCAGTGAAGGGACAGGGGGTTACGAGCAGTACTTC.

This sequence joins TRBV10-2 and TRBJ1-1; perhaps TRBD1 as D (5 bases). The germline CDR1 and CDR2 sequences are WSHSY and SAAADI. The CDR3 totals 13 residues. V was cut by 11 bases and J by 1 base, with 14 bases left in between. Written as DNA, the CDR3 is TGCGCCGGGGGGGAAGGCCAGAACACTGAAGCTTTCTTT. Protein product: CAGGEGQNTEAFF.

The rearrangement joins TRBV6-1 to TRBJ2-7; D is possibly TRBD2 (6 bases). Trimming cost V 2 bases and J 0 bases, with 11 bases left between them. Per germline, CDR1 MNHNS and CDR2 SASEGT. This CDR3 contains 15 residues. DNA of the CDR3: TGTGCCAGCAGTGAACGGGACTCTAGCTCCTACGAGCAGTACTTC. It yields the protein CASSERDSSSYEQYF.

This chain uses TRBV10-3 with TRBJ1-3; D unresolved. V shed 0 bases and J shed 0 bases, with 6 bases lying between them. Germline V lookup: CDR1 ENHRY, CDR2 SYGVKD. The CDR3 covers 15 residues. CDR3: CAISESEDSGNTIYF. CDR3 nucleotides: TGTGCCATCAGTGAGTCGGAGGACTCTGGAAACACCATATATTTT.

V and J are TRBV29-1 and TRBJ1-4, with 7 bases that match TRBD1. The CDR3 runs to 15 residues. Germline V gene lookup returns CDR1 SQVTM and CDR2 ANQGSEA. The junction had 1 base not matched to a gene; V was cut back by 0 bases and J by 0 bases. CDR3 DNA sequence: TGCAGCGTTGAAGAGACAGGGTCAACTAATGAAAAACTGTTTTTT. It translates to CSVEETGSTNEKLFF. The variable domain in full, with the rest retrieved from reference TRBV29-1 and TRBJ1-4, is SAVISQKPSRDICQRGTSLTIQCQVDSQVTMMFWYRQQPGQSLTLIATANQGSEATYESGFVIDKFPISRPNLTFSTLTVSNMSPEDSSIYLCSVEETGSTNEKLFFGSGTQLSVL.

This clone was detected once. This chain uses TRBV27 with TRBJ2-5; the D gene is possibly TRBD2 (5 bases). The length of the CDR3 is 13 residues. Germline V lookup: CDR1 MNHEY, CDR2 SMNVEV (reference sequence). V lost 5 bases to trimming and J lost 5 bases, with 12 bases between them. The CDR3 protein is CASSTRPGETQYF. The CDR3 nucleotides read TGTGCCAGCAGTACTCGACCGGGGGAGACCCAGTACTTC.

The CDR3 spells CASTSRQGMAFF. The CDR3, as DNA: TGTGCCAGCACCTCCAGGCAGGGAATGGCTTTCTTT. The chain recombines TRBV6-5 with TRBJ1-1; a possible D gene is TRBD1 (5 bases). The CDR3 is 12 amino acids. The germline V gene encodes CDR1 MNHEY and CDR2 SVGAGI. V lost 7 bases and J 11 bases, leaving 17 bases between the germline ends.

The V call is TRBV21-1, the J call TRBJ2-1; TRBD2 was called by the table and not checked on the DNA. TRBV21-1 is shown as a pseudogene. This CDR3 comprises 19 residues. CDR3 loop: CASSKASSGKPSSYNEQFF. The CDR3 DNA sequence: TGTGCCAGCAGCAAAGCTTCTAGCGGGAAACCGAGCTCCTACAATGAGCAGTTCTTC.

This clone was recorded only once. The V and J genes are TRBV2 and TRBJ2-7, with a weak D call TRBD1 (6 bases). Germline V lookup: CDR1 SNHLY, CDR2 FYNNEI. V was shortened by 1 base and J by 3 bases, with 13 bases between the two germline ends. CDR3 size: 15 residues. CDR3: CASSEDHGGFYEQYF. DNA of the CDR3: TGTGCCAGCAGTGAAGATCATGGGGGCTTCTACGAGCAGTACTTC.

The chain couples TRBV4-2 to TRBJ1-2; perhaps TRBD1 as D (6 bases). CDR1 LGHNA and CDR2 YNFKEQ come from the germline V gene. This CDR3 contains 14 residues. The germline V and J ends were trimmed by 2 bases and 3 bases, with 10 bases remaining between them. The CDR3, as DNA: TGTGCCAGCAGCCAACTAAGGACAGACTATGGCTACACCTTC. Translated, it gives CASSQLRTDYGYTF.

The gene calls are TRBV28 and TRBJ2-1, with D unclear. V gave up 2 bases and J gave up 3 bases, with 5 bases separating them. The V gene's germline CDR1 is MDHEN and CDR2 SYDVKM. The CDR3 covers 13 residues. The CDR3 DNA follows: TGTGCCAGCAGTTTAAGCCTCTACAATGAGCAGTTCTTC. Its protein is CASSLSLYNEQFF.

V and J are TRBV28 and TRBJ1-5; the match to TRBD1 covers 7 bases. Germline V lookup: CDR1 MDHEN, CDR2 SYDVKM. Trimming cost V 6 bases and J 2 bases; bases outside gene matches: 7. The CDR3 consists of 15 residues. This CDR3 is CASSYGQAGNQPQHF. In nucleotides, the CDR3 is TGTGCCAGCAGCTACGGACAGGCGGGCAATCAGCCCCAGCATTTT.

The genes are TRBV11-2 and TRBJ1-2, with 8 positions matching TRBD1. With 7 bases clipped from V and 4 bases from J, the junction kept 8 bases outside the gene matches. Germline lookup yields CDR1 SGHAT and CDR2 FQNNGV. This CDR3 has 14 residues. The CDR3: CASNEGQGPYGYTF. CDR3 DNA: TGTGCCAGCAACGAAGGACAGGGTCCCTATGGCTACACCTTC.

J is TRBJ2-1 and V is TRBV11-2, with D maybe TRBD2 (5 bases). This CDR3 comprises 18 residues. V lost 4 bases to trimming and J lost 0 bases, with 19 bases between them. Germline CDR1 SGHAT, CDR2 FQNNGV. CDR3 bases: TGTGCCAGCAGCTCCCTCGTGGGGAGAAGGAGCTCCTACAATGAGCAGTTCTTC. This translates into CASSSLVGRRSSYNEQFF.

The chain is built from TRBV19 and TRBJ2-2; 9 bases fit TRBD2. CDR3 length equals 14 residues. CDR1 LNHDA and CDR2 SQIVND come from the germline V gene (reference sequence). V gave up 5 bases and J gave up 6 bases; unmatched junction bases: 4. The CDR3 bases are TGTGCCAGTAGTCCCGGGACTAGCCCCGGGGAGCTGTTTTTT. It specifies CASSPGTSPGELFF. Together with reference TRBV19 and TRBJ2-2, the CDR3 gives the full variable domain: DGGITQSPKYLFRKEGQNVTLSCEQNLNHDAMYWYRQDPGQGLRLIYYSQIVNDFQKGDIAEGYSVSREKKESFPLTVTSAQKNPTAFYLCASSPGTSPGELFFGEGSRLTVL.

The chain joins TRBV6-5 to TRBJ2-7; D not resolved. V was trimmed by 0 bases and J by 1 base, leaving 10 bases between them. CDR1 is MNHEY, CDR2 SVGAGI, per germline. The CDR3 is made up of 15 amino acids. CDR3 in amino acids: CASSYSLSDSYEQYF. CDR3 coding DNA: TGTGCCAGCAGTTACTCTCTAAGCGATTCCTACGAGCAGTACTTC.

V and J are TRBV6-1 and TRBJ2-5; TRBD1 is a possible D gene (5 bases). V was trimmed by 4 bases and J by 3 bases, leaving 18 bases between them. The germline V gene has CDR1 MNHNS and CDR2 SASEGT. The CDR3 has 16 residues. CDR3 protein: CASSGDLREPEETQYF. The DNA of the CDR3 is TGTGCCAGCAGTGGGGATCTCAGGGAACCTGAAGAGACCCAGTACTTC.

This chain uses TRBV7-9 with TRBJ2-5; D gene ambiguous. Between the trimmed V and J ends, which lost 2 bases and 2 bases, there was a span of 9 bases. In germline, CDR1 is SEHNR, CDR2 FQNEAQ (reference sequence). The CDR3 spans 14 residues. CDR3: CASSLMAAQETQYF. The CDR3 bases are TGTGCCAGCAGCTTAATGGCAGCGCAAGAGACCCAGTACTTC.

The CDR3 region is CASSSGLRGIGGELFF. CDR3 in DNA: TGTGCCAGCAGCTCCGGACTACGCGGGATAGGCGGGGAGCTGTTTTTT. This chain links TRBV11-1 with TRBJ2-2, with D possibly being TRBD2 (6 bases). Germline V gives CDR1 SGHAT, CDR2 FQDESV (reference sequence). The CDR3 loop spans 16 amino acids. V was trimmed by 4 bases and J by 7 bases, leaving 19 bases between them.

The rearrangement uses TRBV2 and TRBJ2-1; 10 bases fit TRBD2. The CDR3 totals 14 residues. V was clipped by 5 bases and J by 6 bases; unmatched bases: 4. Per germline, CDR1 SNHLY and CDR2 FYNNEI. Written as DNA, the CDR3 is TGTGCCAGCAGTAGCGGGGGGGCGACCAATGAGCAGTTCTTC. Protein: CASSSGGATNEQFF.

This chain joins TRBV7-2 and TRBJ2-2; D perhaps matches TRBD1 (6 bases). V lost 8 bases and J lost 1, with 11 bases in between. The CDR3 extends over 14 amino acids. Germline CDR1 SGHTA, CDR2 FQGNSA. The CDR3 bases are TGTGCCAGCCGAAAGGACAGGAACACCGGGGAGCTGTTTTTT. As protein: CASRKDRNTGELFF.

The chain has TRBV21-1 and TRBJ2-1; the D call in the table, TRBD2, was not verified against the DNA. TRBV21-1 represents a pseudogene. The CDR3 loop spans 12 amino acids. CDR3 sequence reads: CASPKRVSEQFF. CDR3 bases: TGTGCCAGCCCCAAACGGGTTTCCGAGCAGTTCTTC.

The genes are TRBV9 and TRBJ2-1; 8 positions match TRBD2. This CDR3 comprises 16 residues. CDR1 and CDR2 (germline): SGDLS, YYNGEE. J was trimmed by 8 bases and V by 3 bases; bases with no gene match: 13. CDR3 amino acids: CASSASGTRYRDEQFF. The DNA of the CDR3 is TGTGCCAGCAGCGCAAGCGGGACTAGATATCGCGATGAGCAGTTCTTC. The complete variable domain, with remaining parts taken from reference TRBV9 and TRBJ2-1, reads DSGVTQTPKHLITATGQRVTLRCSPRSGDLSVYWYQQSLDQGLQFLIQYYNGEERAKGNILERFSAQQFPDLHSELNLSSLELGDSALYFCASSASGTRYRDEQFFGPGTRLTVL.

The chain is built from TRBV4-2 and TRBJ1-1, with D unresolved. CDR1 is LGHNA, CDR2 YNFKEQ, per germline. V lost 0 bases to trimming and J lost 3 bases, with 11 bases between them. The CDR3 is 15 amino acids. CDR3 residues: CASSQEGTGDTEAFF. The CDR3 nucleotides read TGTGCCAGCAGCCAAGAGGGCACGGGAGACACTGAAGCTTTCTTT.